A single sample is the source of the 6 T cell receptor beta chains below, sequenced in a study of patients and donors after allogeneic stem cell transplantation. Via MiXCR, TCRdb re-called the RT-PCR reads, giving one row per CDR3 protein. The repertoire holds 190,000 or so distinct CDR3 sequences, with around 40% as singletons. Sequenced material: blood, either unsorted or a sorted T cell fraction (not recorded which). The source is a human donor who was either an allogeneic HSCT recipient or a stem cell or donor lymphocyte infusion donor (not recorded which). It is not recorded whose cells these are; they may come from a transplant donor.

The rearrangement links TRBV5-1 to TRBJ2-5; TRBD1 aligns across 12 bases. The ends lost 4 bases at V and 6 bases at J; junction bases unmatched: 1. Per the germline V gene, CDR1 is SGHRS and CDR2 is YFSETQ. The CDR3 loop spans 13 amino acids. This CDR3 is CASSRDRGQTQYF. The CDR3 nucleotides read TGCGCCAGCAGCCGGGACAGGGGGCAGACCCAGTACTTC.

The DNA of the CDR3 is TGTGCCAGCAGCGAGACGGCAAATCAGCCCCAGCATTTT. As protein: CASSETANQPQHF. The chain employs TRBV7-2 and TRBJ1-5; D uncertain. V lost 5 bases and J 4 bases, leaving 9 bases between the germline ends. The CDR3 totals 13 residues. Per the germline V gene, CDR1 is SGHTA and CDR2 is FQGNSA.

This chain uses TRBV6-5 with TRBJ2-2; 8 bases fit TRBD2. V was pared by 5 bases and J by 6 bases, with 5 bases of the junction left unmatched. This CDR3 is built from 14 residues. Germline V gene lookup returns CDR1 MNHEY and CDR2 SVGAGI. The CDR3 DNA reads TGTGCCAGCAGTCAGACTAGCGCACCCGGGGAGCTGTTTTTT. Amino acids: CASSQTSAPGELFF.

The table lists this clonotype with a few counts. The genes are TRBV5-1 and TRBJ2-7; a possible D gene is TRBD1 (5 bases). This CDR3 spans 14 amino acids. The germline gives CDR1 SGHRS, CDR2 YFSETQ. V was trimmed by 0 bases and J by 1 base, leaving 8 bases between them. The CDR3 is CASSLATGSYEQYF. CDR3 coding DNA: TGCGCCAGCAGCTTGGCCACAGGATCCTACGAGCAGTACTTC. Variable domain in full (rest from reference TRBV5-1 and TRBJ2-7): KAGVTQTPRYLIKTRGQQVTLSCSPISGHRSVSWYQQTPGQGLQFLFEYFSETQRNKGNFPGRFSGRQFSNSRSEMNVSTLELGDSALYLCASSLATGSYEQYFGPGTRLTVT.

The V and J genes are TRBV4-2 and TRBJ2-3; TRBD1 matches 7 bases. The germline V gene has CDR1 LGHNA and CDR2 YNFKEQ. The CDR3 totals 15 residues. The trim removed 3 bases at V and 3 bases at J, leaving 6 bases unmatched. CDR3 in amino acids: CASSQRQGFTDTQYF. DNA of the CDR3: TGTGCCAGCAGCCAGAGACAGGGTTTTACAGATACGCAGTATTTT.

The genes are TRBV20-1 and TRBJ2-1, with D perhaps matching TRBD2 (6 bases). V was clipped by 5 bases and J by 5 bases, with 16 bases between them. CDR1 and CDR2 from the germline V gene are DFQATT and SNEGSKA (reference sequence). The CDR3 extends over 14 amino acids. The CDR3 loop reads CSAYRDFINNEQFF. DNA of the CDR3: TGCAGTGCTTACCGGGACTTTATCAACAATGAGCAGTTCTTC.